This T cell receptor beta chain originates from a study of T cells in Graves' hyperthyroidism and ophthalmopathy (dated by TCRdb to between 2017 and 2020). Turning to the overall study: Peripheral blood samples were taken at the time of initial diagnosis, prior to any treatment. To identify TCR V-J signatures that set the groups apart, the researchers used a discovery cohort of 100 patients, made up of about 44 with Graves' ophthalmopathy and around 58 with stable Graves' hyperthyroidism. Prospective prediction of ophthalmopathy was tested in an independent validation cohort consisting of 18 hyperthyroidism patients and 17 patients who later progressed to ophthalmopathy. The approximately 90 discovery patients were divided at random into training and test sets in a 7:3 ratio. Thyroid tissue and blood T-cell repertoires from about six Graves' hyperthyroidism patients were also compared in the study. Once sampling was done, hyperthyroidism patients were given methimazole at a starting dose of 30 mg daily, whereas ophthalmopathy patients were given high-dose intravenous methylprednisolone. TCR Vbeta CDR3 sequencing of 120 to 150 peripheral blood samples (under 45 ophthalmopathy, under 80 hyperthyroidism and approximately 17 progressor patients) is reported in the paper. What the work shows at the level of the full study, not this receptor alone: Most expanded thyroid clonotypes (frequency above 0.001) were also detected in blood, a finding suggesting that blood repertoires may reflect thyroid immune responses. Ophthalmopathy was separated from stable hyperthyroidism by a 13 V-J signature model, with approximately 90% sensitivity and approximately 84% specificity obtained in cross-validation and 80%/75% obtained in testing. Sample size was not statistically predetermined, and investigators were not blinded to group allocation. During validation, the model predicted progression to ophthalmopathy a median of approximately 6.5 months ahead of onset, with just under 71% sensitivity and 72% to 80% specificity.

V was cut back by 6 bases and J by 0 bases, leaving a gap of 20 bases between them. From cysteine to phenylalanine, the CDR3 is 17 amino acids long. The kept DNA is CDR3 alone, 51 bases in frame from the first base. Stable Graves' hyperthyroidism was defined as no progression to ophthalmopathy during 18 months of follow-up. Hyperthyroidism patients were newly diagnosed, with disease duration under 2 months, and aged 18 to 65 years. Patients with uncontrolled infections, other autoimmune diseases, pregnancy or lactation were excluded. Diagnoses were established on the basis of clinical symptoms, serum thyroxine and TRAb, thyroid ultrasound, and orbital computed tomography. Ficoll-Paque density gradient centrifugation was used to isolate PBMCs from around 10 ml of fresh peripheral blood. Trizol reagent was used to extract total RNA, and RNA quality was then checked on an Agilent 2100 Bioanalyzer. Amplification of TCR beta CDR3 regions was carried out from RNA transcripts. A first-round RT-PCR of the TCR CDR3 used the HTBI primer set with the Qiagen OneStep RT-PCR kit. Libraries were constructed in a second round of multiplex PCR, after which size selection and purification were performed. Paired-end sequencing of the libraries was performed with 100 bp reads on an Illumina HiSeq2000. For the original study's pipeline: SOAPnuke was used to process the raw data, removing reads that contained adapters or uncalled bases, had a mean Phred below 15, or lacked an exact match to the constant primer or identifier. COPE v1.2.5 was used to merge high-quality paired reads, and clonotypes were defined as unique nucleotide sequences. MiTCR v1.1 was used to align clonotypes to the IMGT TRBV, TRBD and TRBJ reference segments. Analysis was restricted to V-J combinations with a frequency above 0.0001, which covered about 99% of repertoires. A TCS score was defined as the ratio between F50 (clonal expansion) and ExV (chaos), using BLOSUM62-based TCRdist between CDR3 peptides within each V-J. Welch's t-statistics and random forest reduced 500 to 550 V-J features to roughly 13, which were used in a naive Bayes classifier (R e1071). TCRdb trimmed public reads at Q25 via fastp, called clones via MiXCR and kept in-frame beta chains. Merged by CDR3 protein, the rows form single entries marked with the most common genes and DNA. These V and J calls rely on TCRdb rather than the paper's analysis. The sample records about half a million distinct CDR3 sequences, 20% to 25% of which are singletons. The biggest ten clones account for about 30% of the sample.

In its sample, this clonotype was seen many times. Its antigen specificity is not known. Base quality data are lacking; no much larger clone is found one base away. The sequence came from a man aged 18 to 35 with Graves' hyperthyroidism. The sequencing input was blood. The chain is made from TRBV12-3 or TRBV12-4 and TRBJ1-1; the D segment could be TRBD1, given 5 matching bases. Here the CDR3 is given as CASRWRVPWGMNTEAFF. DNA sequence: TGTGCCAGCAGATGGAGGGTCCCATGGGGGATGAACACTGAAGCTTTCTTT.